What follows is one T cell receptor beta chain and its context. The table came from immunoSEQ multiplex PCR; TCRdb's copy has only in-frame clones and leaves some out. The table includes tens of thousands of clones, just under 95% detected once. The data were obtained in a study of T cell changes during pregnancy in multiple sclerosis. The germline gives CDR1 DFQATT, CDR2 SNEGSKA (reference sequence). CDR3 size: 11 residues. Here the sequenced sample was CD4+ T cells from peripheral blood mononuclear cells, taken in the third trimester of pregnancy. This chain uses TRBV20-1 with TRBJ2-5; possible D gene TRBD2, 5 bases. The sequence was collected from a female donor with multiple sclerosis, enrolled in a pregnancy study. CDR3 DNA: TGCAGCTACCTTGTTAGGACTCGCCATTACTTC. Translation: CSYLVRTRHYF.